The 26 T cell receptor beta chains below come from one sample, sequenced in a study of cytomegalovirus exposure and HLA in healthy donors. The PCR ran on 60 Vbeta and 13 Jbeta primers. Produced via immunoSEQ multiplex PCR; TCRdb's table is partial and in-frame only. The sample contains some 180,000 clones, over 65% of which appear only once. Sequenced sample: PBMCs. These receptors were collected from a young woman in good health and CMV-seronegative.

The chain has TRBV19 and TRBJ1-5; D is possibly TRBD1 (6 bases). The germline V and J ends were trimmed by 0 bases and 4 bases, with 7 bases remaining between them. CDR1 and CDR2 (germline): LNHDA, SQIVND (reference sequence). The CDR3 is made up of 14 amino acids. CDR3: CASSIETGNQPQHF. CDR3 DNA sequence: TGTGCCAGTAGTATAGAGACAGGAAATCAGCCCCAGCATTTT.

This rearrangement joins TRBV2 to TRBJ1-5; possible D gene TRBD1, 6 bases. The length of the CDR3 is 13 residues. The germline CDR1 and CDR2 sequences are SNHLY and FYNNEI. V dropped 4 bases and J dropped 5 bases, with 9 bases sitting between them. The CDR3 DNA follows: TGTGCCAGCAGTGGGGACAAAGATCAGCCCCAGCATTTT. This translates into CASSGDKDQPQHF.

This chain joins TRBV2 and TRBJ1-4, with 12 bases identical to TRBD1. The CDR3 totals 15 residues. Germline CDR1 is SNHLY and CDR2 is FYNNEI. The ends lost 6 bases at V and 7 bases at J; junction bases unmatched: 6. CDR3 loop: CASRGDRGLREKLFF. CDR3 DNA sequence: TGTGCCAGCAGAGGGGACAGGGGGCTCCGTGAAAAACTGTTTTTT.

The chain employs TRBV7-9 and TRBJ2-5; 14 bases are a match to TRBD2. In germline, CDR1 is SEHNR, CDR2 FQNEAQ (reference sequence). The CDR3 spans 19 residues. V lost 2 bases and J lost 0; bases outside the gene matches: 8. This CDR3 is CASSLRTSGRTAYQETQYF. CDR3 nucleotide sequence: TGTGCCAGCAGCTTACGGACTAGCGGGAGGACAGCGTACCAAGAGACCCAGTACTTC. Full variable domain (outside the CDR3, taken from reference TRBV7-9 and TRBJ2-5): DTGVSQNPRHKITKRGQNVTFRCDPISEHNRLYWYRQTLGQGPEFLTYFQNEAQLEKSRLLSDRFSAERPKGSFSTLEIQRTEQGDSAMYLCASSLRTSGRTAYQETQYFGPGTRLLVL.

This clone was found a few times. The V and J genes are TRBV7-6 and TRBJ1-2, with TRBD1 matching 7 bases. The CDR3 runs 16 residues. The J segment lost 0 bases and the V segment lost 1 base, leaving 5 bases of the junction unmatched. CDR1 and CDR2 from the germline V gene are SGHVS and FNYEAQ. CDR3 protein: CASSLGRTGPNYGYTF. DNA of the CDR3: TGTGCCAGCAGCTTAGGGCGGACAGGACCTAACTATGGCTACACCTTC.

V and J are TRBV5-4 and TRBJ2-3, with D maybe TRBD2 (6 bases). From germline, CDR1 is SGHNT and CDR2 YYREEE (reference sequence). V lost 4 bases and J 1 base, leaving 19 bases between the germline ends. The CDR3 spans 17 residues. In DNA form, the CDR3 reads TGTGCCAGCAGCCCCCAGACCCCTCAGCGGGGCACAGATACGCAGTATTTT. This sequence encodes CASSPQTPQRGTDTQYF.

J is TRBJ1-2 and V is TRBV4-2; a weak D match, TRBD1 (5 bases). Trimming removed 3 bases at V and 4 bases at J, with 15 bases between. Looked up from germline, CDR1 is LGHNA and CDR2 is YNFKEQ. CDR3 size: 15 residues. The CDR3, as DNA: TGTGCCAGCAGCCACGAGGGACTCGCTCGCTATGGCTACACCTTC. Residues: CASSHEGLARYGYTF.

The V and J genes are TRBV23-1 and TRBJ1-4, with 10 bases that match TRBD1. TRBV23-1 is sorted into the ORF group, with uncertain function. The CDR3 length is 15 residues. V trimming: 6 bases; J trimming: 8 bases; junction bases outside the gene matches: 9. This CDR3 is CASSHPGTGDEKLFF. For the CDR3, the DNA is TGCGCCAGCAGCCACCCCGGGACAGGGGACGAAAAACTGTTTTTT.

The sample holds one count of this clone. The chain is built from TRBV12-5 and TRBJ2-3; 9 bases match TRBD1. Trimming took 3 bases from V and 3 from J; bases not matched to a gene: 4. CDR1 is LGHNT and CDR2 is FRNRAP in the germline V gene. This CDR3 comprises 15 residues. The CDR3 DNA follows: TGTGCTAGTGGTTTCACAGGGGGCGGGACAGATACGCAGTATTTT. Translated, it gives CASGFTGGGTDTQYF.

V is TRBV7-2 and J is TRBJ2-7; 7 bases are a match to TRBD2. In germline, CDR1 is SGHTA, CDR2 FQGNSA. The CDR3 covers 15 residues. Losses at the gene ends were 3 bases for V and 3 bases for J; bases not matched to a gene: 8. This CDR3 is CASSFVQGGNYEQYF. DNA for the CDR3: TGTGCCAGCAGCTTCGTCCAGGGAGGGAACTACGAGCAGTACTTC.

V gene TRBV13 combines with J gene TRBJ2-1; 8 bases map to TRBD2. Germline V CDR1 and CDR2: PRHDT, FYEKMQ (reference sequence). This CDR3 spans 17 amino acids. Unmatched junction bases numbered 8, after V lost 4 bases and J lost 0 bases. The CDR3 reads CASSSGGGRRSYNEQFF. DNA for the CDR3: TGTGCCAGCAGCTCGGGAGGCGGGAGGCGCTCCTACAATGAGCAGTTCTTC.

The V and J genes are TRBV27 and TRBJ1-2; a possible D gene is TRBD1 (6 bases). There are 13 residues in the CDR3. Trimming cost V 6 bases and J 2 bases, with 10 bases left between them. CDR1 is MNHEY, CDR2 SMNVEV, per germline (reference sequence). Here the CDR3 DNA reads TGTGCCAGCAGCTCCGGACAGAACTATGGCTACACCTTC. As protein: CASSSGQNYGYTF.

The chain employs TRBV23-1 and TRBJ2-7, with 13 bases aligning to TRBD2. TRBV23-1 is designated an ORF whose function remains uncertain. The CDR3 runs 16 residues. J lost 5 bases, V lost 2 bases, and 6 bases had no gene match. CDR3 nucleotides: TGCGCCAGCAGTCAAGGACTAGCGGGAGACCCTAACGAGCAGTACTTC. Translating it yields CASSQGLAGDPNEQYF.

The rearrangement links TRBV5-1 to TRBJ2-7, with 7 bases lining up with TRBD1. V lost 0 bases to trimming and J lost 2 bases; unmatched junction nucleotides: 8. The CDR3 is 16 residues long. Per the germline V gene, CDR1 is SGHRS and CDR2 is YFSETQ. DNA for the CDR3: TGCGCCAGCAGCTTGGAGAGAAGGGGGCAACCCTACGAGCAGTACTTC. It is translated as CASSLERRGQPYEQYF.

This clone was counted a few times. The chain carries TRBV7-3 and TRBJ2-3, with 7 bases aligning to TRBD1. V lost 0 bases, J lost 3 bases, and 6 bases stayed unmatched. The CDR3 consists of 16 residues. The germline gives CDR1 SGHTA, CDR2 FQGTGA. The CDR3 sequence is CASSLTGPGGTDTQYF. The CDR3 coding sequence is TGTGCCAGCAGCTTAACTGGGCCAGGGGGTACAGATACGCAGTATTTT.

This clone was seen a few times. The V gene is TRBV5-1, the J gene TRBJ1-4, with a weak D call TRBD1 (5 bases). The CDR3 extends over 15 amino acids. V lost 0 bases and J 6 bases, leaving 12 bases between the germline ends. Germline CDR1 reads SGHRS; CDR2 reads YFSETQ. CDR3 nucleotide sequence: TGCGCCAGCAGCTTGGCCGGGGCTAGCGATGAAAAACTGTTTTTT. Translating gives CASSLAGASDEKLFF.

The chain links TRBV5-4 to TRBJ2-7, with D maybe TRBD2 (6 bases). The CDR3 extends over 14 amino acids. Germline values: CDR1 SGHNT, CDR2 YYREEE (reference sequence). V was clipped by 4 bases and J by 3 bases, with 14 bases between them. CDR3 protein: CASSRPGVGYEQYF. The CDR3 region has the DNA TGTGCCAGCAGCCGGCCGGGAGTGGGCTACGAGCAGTACTTC.

This chain links TRBV7-2 with TRBJ2-7; TRBD2 aligns across 9 bases. Trimming at V came to 1 base and at J to 3 bases, leaving 13 bases not matched to a gene. Germline-derived CDR1 and CDR2 are SGHTA and FQGNSA. The CDR3 has 18 amino acids. CDR3 nucleotide sequence: TGTGCCAGCAGCTTAGGCCGTGACTGGCTAGCGGGATTCTACGAGCAGTACTTC. Translated, it gives CASSLGRDWLAGFYEQYF.

The rearrangement links TRBV30 to TRBJ2-3; 10 positions agree with TRBD2. V trimming: 8 bases; J trimming: 0 bases; junction bases outside the gene matches: 5. The CDR3 covers 14 residues. Germline assignment: CDR1 GTSNPN and CDR2 SVGIG (reference sequence). The CDR3 DNA reads TGTGCCACCCGGACTAGCGGCAGCACAGATACGCAGTATTTT. Its translation is CATRTSGSTDTQYF.

This clone has only a few counts. The V and J genes are TRBV4-1 and TRBJ2-3, with 7 positions matching TRBD2. Germline loops: CDR1 MGHRA, CDR2 YSYEKL. Losses at the gene ends were 4 bases for V and 0 bases for J; bases not matched to a gene: 4. This CDR3 is 15 amino acids long. CDR3 protein: CASSPFSGSTDTQYF. CDR3 nucleotides: TGCGCCAGCAGCCCCTTTAGCGGGAGCACAGATACGCAGTATTTT.

The chain links TRBV6-5 to TRBJ1-2; D possibly corresponds to TRBD1 (5 bases). Germline-derived CDR1 and CDR2 are MNHEY and SVGAGI. The V and J ends lost 0 bases and 5 bases respectively, with 10 bases between them. This CDR3 contains 14 residues. As DNA, the CDR3 is TGTGCCAGCAGTTACTCGCCAGGGCGATATGGCTACACCTTC. The encoded protein is CASSYSPGRYGYTF.

The chain carries TRBV4-2 and TRBJ2-5; TRBD2 might be the D (6 bases). V lost 1 base and J 4 bases, leaving 13 bases between the germline ends. The length of the CDR3 is 15 residues. The V gene's germline CDR1 is LGHNA and CDR2 YNFKEQ. The CDR3 protein is CASSQVAGRGETQYF. CDR3 DNA: TGTGCCAGCAGCCAAGTCGCGGGGCGGGGAGAGACCCAGTACTTC.

The chain employs TRBV6-1 and TRBJ2-5; 9 nucleotides align to TRBD2. The assigned J gene may be wrong: the sequence end matches TRBJ2-7 better. Germline assignment: CDR1 MNHNS and CDR2 SASEGT. CDR3 length: 15 residues. CDR3 protein: CASSEAEGTSSEQYF. The CDR3 DNA reads as TGTGCCAGCAGTGAAGCTGAGGGGACTAGCTCCGAGCAGTACTTC.

V gene TRBV2 combines with J gene TRBJ1-2; 8 nucleotides agree with TRBD1. The germline V gene has CDR1 SNHLY and CDR2 FYNNEI. The J segment lost 2 bases and the V segment lost 4 bases, leaving 6 bases of the junction unmatched. The CDR3 covers 15 residues. CDR3 sequence reads: CASSGLGQGNYGYTF. The DNA of the CDR3 is TGTGCCAGCAGTGGCCTAGGACAGGGAAACTATGGCTACACCTTC.

The chain employs TRBV11-2 and TRBJ2-5; D perhaps matches TRBD2 (5 bases). The CDR3 runs to 14 residues. The germline V gene encodes CDR1 SGHAT and CDR2 FQNNGV. V dropped 0 bases and J dropped 5 bases, with 10 bases sitting between them. CDR3 amino acids: CASSLETGIETQYF. CDR3 in DNA: TGTGCCAGCAGCTTAGAGACCGGGATCGAGACCCAGTACTTC.

The rearrangement links TRBV5-1 to TRBJ2-1, with D perhaps TRBD2 (6 bases). CDR1 is SGHRS and CDR2 is YFSETQ in the germline V gene. The CDR3 runs to 14 residues. V was clipped by 0 bases and J by 4 bases, with 8 bases between them. CDR3 DNA sequence: TGCGCCAGCAGCTTGGCTAGCGCGTACAATGAGCAGTTCTTC. Protein product: CASSLASAYNEQFF.